This is a list of T cell receptor beta chains from one sample in a study of T cells in tuberculosis. Data came from immunoSEQ multiplex PCR; TCRdb stores just in-frame clones and leaves some out. The sample includes about 24,000 clones, nearly 97% seen only once; the top ten take over 8%. The sample comprised PBMCs. All receptors derive from a donor aged 10-30 years with latent tuberculosis or without tuberculosis infection. CDR3s include the opening cysteine and the closing phenylalanine or tryptophan. The D gene is left open where the match is weak.

v_call	j_call	d_call	cdr3_nt	cdr3_aa
TRBV29-1	TRBJ2-7	.	TGCAGCGTTGTACCTTTTATCGGTACCTACGAGCAGTACTTC	CSVVPFIGTYEQYF
TRBV19	TRBJ1-2	TRBD1	TGTGCCAGTAGTATGCCCCAGACAGGGGCTAACTATGGCTACACCTTC	CASSMPQTGANYGYTF
TRBV6-5	TRBJ1-1	.	TGTGCCACCTACCGGGACTCCCGAGGCACTGAAGCTTTCTTT	CATYRDSRGTEAFF
TRBV21-1	TRBJ1-1	.	TGTGCCAGCAGCAAACAAGGACAGGGCAGGATGCACACTGAAGCTTTCTTT	CASSKQGQGRMHTEAFF
TRBV6-5	TRBJ2-5	.	TGTGCCAGCAGGGACAACTGGAACCAAGAGACCCAGTACTTC	CASRDNWNQETQYF
TRBV6-1	TRBJ2-3	TRBD2	TGTGCCAGCTCGATGTCTAGCGGATTTGGCGATACGCAGTATTTT	CASSMSSGFGDTQYF
TRBV4-1	TRBJ1-4	.	TGCGCCAGCAGCCAAGAGGGGGCTAAGGGTGAAAAACTGTTTTTT	CASSQEGAKGEKLFF
TRBV11-1	TRBJ2-1	.	TGTGCCAGCAGCTTCGCCCCACTAGTGAAGAATGAGCAGTTCTTC	CASSFAPLVKNEQFF
TRBV9	TRBJ1-2	.	TGTGCCAGCAGCGTAGTGGTCGGGACACATAGCTATGGCTACACCTTC	CASSVVVGTHSYGYTF
TRBV5-1	TRBJ1-2	.	TGCGCCAGCAGCGCTTCGGACATGGATGGTGGCTACACCTTC	CASSASDMDGGYTF
TRBV6-1	TRBJ2-1	TRBD1	TGTGCCAGCAGTGCTCCAGGGGGAGAGCAGTTCTTC	CASSAPGGEQFF
TRBV19	TRBJ2-7	.	TGTGCCAGTAGTATCGGGTACGAGCAGTACTTC	CASSIGYEQYF
TRBV7-2	TRBJ2-1	.	TGTGCCAGCAGCCAGGATGGGCTGGGCCATGAGCAGTTCTTC	CASSQDGLGHEQFF
TRBV28	TRBJ2-7	TRBD1	TGTGCCAGCAGTGGGTACCGGGACAGCTTCTCTCGCTTC	CASSGYRDSFSRF
TRBV19	TRBJ2-5	TRBD2	TGTGCCAGTAGTCTCTCGGGACTAGTGCACTTC	CASSLSGLVHF
TRBV4-2	TRBJ2-2	.	TGTGCCAGCAGTACAAATTGGGCCACCCACACCGGGGAGCTGTTTTTT	CASSTNWATHTGELFF
TRBV5-4	TRBJ1-1	.	TGTGCCAGCAGCTTGGGGAGGGACACTGAAGCTTTCTTT	CASSLGRDTEAFF
TRBV19	TRBJ1-1	.	TGTGCCAGTAGTATAAAAAGGACTAACACTGAAGCTTTCTTT	CASSIKRTNTEAFF
TRBV6-1	TRBJ2-3	.	TGTGCCAGCAGTGATCAGGCTCTGGGCACAGATACGCAGTATTTT	CASSDQALGTDTQYF
TRBV5-4	TRBJ1-6	.	TGTGCCAGCAGCTTGGGCAGGGCCGATAATTCACCCCTCCACTTT	CASSLGRADNSPLHF
TRBV7-7	TRBJ1-3	.	TGTGCCAGCAGCAGAGACAACTCTGGAAACACCATATATTTT	CASSRDNSGNTIYF
TRBV6-9	TRBJ1-1	.	TGTGCCAGCAGTTATTTTCGGGCTGAAGCTTTCTTT	CASSYFRAEAFF
TRBV27	TRBJ2-1	.	TGTGCCAGCAGTTTGAGTTCCAATGAGCAGTTCTTC	CASSLSSNEQFF
TRBV19	TRBJ2-1	.	TGTGCCAGTAGTGGGCGACAGGGAGGTCTCGGAGAGCAGTTCTTC	CASSGRQGGLGEQFF
TRBV4-2	TRBJ2-7	TRBD2	TGTGCCAGCAGCCAAGATATGGCTAGCGGGGGGTACGAGCAGTACTTC	CASSQDMASGGYEQYF
TRBV6-4	TRBJ2-1	.	TGTGCCAGCAGTCAGGAACAGGGGGGGGGACACAATGAGCAGTTCTTC	CASSQEQGGGHNEQFF
TRBV10-3	TRBJ1-3	.	TGTGCCATCAGCCCCTGGGAGGTCCCTAATGGAAACACCATATATTTT	CAISPWEVPNGNTIYF
TRBV5-4	TRBJ1-6	TRBD1	TGTGCCAGCAGCTTGGGATTGGGACAGGATAATTCACCCCTCCACTTT	CASSLGLGQDNSPLHF
TRBV5-1	TRBJ2-7	TRBD1	TGCGCCAGCAGCACGGGACAGGGAACCTACGAGCAGTACTTC	CASSTGQGTYEQYF
TRBV4-1	TRBJ2-1	TRBD1	TGCGCCAGCAGATACAGGGGAACCCTTACGTACAATGAGCAGTTCTTC	CASRYRGTLTYNEQFF
TRBV5-8	TRBJ2-7	.	TGTGCCAGCAGCTTTATCTACGAGCAGTACTTC	CASSFIYEQYF
TRBV13	TRBJ1-1	.	TGTGCCAGCAGCTTACTTGGAGATAAGAACACTGAAGCTTTCTTT	CASSLLGDKNTEAFF
TRBV14	TRBJ1-1	.	TGTGCCAGCACCATACAGGAGAACACTGAAGCTTTCTTT	CASTIQENTEAFF
TRBV30	TRBJ2-2	.	TGTGCCTGGATAGGGGCAGGGGGGACCTCGGGCACCGGGGAGCTGTTTTTT	CAWIGAGGTSGTGELFF
TRBV5-4	TRBJ2-2	.	TGTGCCAGCAGCTCCCGACAGCACACCGGGGAGCTGTTTTTT	CASSSRQHTGELFF